This T cell receptor beta chain was sequenced in a study of identifying expanded T cells in peripheral blood. Germline V gene sequence: CDR1 SGHDT, CDR2 YYEEEE. The CDR3 runs to 12 residues. V was shortened by 5 bases and J by 6 bases, with 11 bases between the two germline ends. No infections or other immune events were documented during collection. The table lists this clone with a count of one. As yet, its antigen is unknown. TCRdb keeps only in-frame clones here, not all; method: immunoSEQ multiplex PCR. This sample yields 70,000 to 100,000 clones, of which about 90% are seen a single time; roughly 3.9% belongs to the top ten. Study results and caveats: Two-week clone count variance significantly increased as total template count grew.

The chain employs TRBV5-6 and TRBJ1-1; D remains unclear. The sample was blood. This sequence was found in a person aged 18 to 75 in good health. This CDR3 is CASSSGKSEAFF. In DNA, the CDR3 is TGTGCCAGCAGTTCGGGAAAATCTGAAGCTTTCTTT.